Shown below are 14 T cell receptor beta chains from a single sample sequenced in a study of shared clonotypes between healthy human individuals. Repertoires were generated with immunoSEQ multiplex PCR, while TCRdb's copy carries only in-frame clones and drops some. The sample has some 1,400,000 clones; around 97% are singletons. Sequencing was performed on naive CD4+ T cells sorted from blood. This sample's subset: CD45RA+ positively selected. Receptor source: a man aged 30 to 39 in good health.

The V call is TRBV11-2, the J call TRBJ2-7, with 12 positions matching TRBD2. The CDR3 covers 16 residues. Germline V gene lookup returns CDR1 SGHAT and CDR2 FQNNGV. V was pared by 6 bases and J by 0 bases, with 6 bases of the junction left unmatched. The CDR3 here is CASRPLAGGPSYEQYF. The CDR3 nucleotides are TGTGCCAGCAGACCCCTAGCGGGAGGGCCCTCCTACGAGCAGTACTTC.

This clone came up once. The CDR3 DNA reads as TGTGCCATCAGTGACGTTGGCGGGAGGGACCTTAGCACAGATACGCAGTATTTT. Its protein is CAISDVGGRDLSTDTQYF. V is TRBV10-3 and J is TRBJ2-3; 9 bases align to TRBD2. Per the germline V gene, CDR1 is ENHRY and CDR2 is SYGVKD. The CDR3 has 18 residues. Trimming took 3 bases from V and 0 from J; bases not matched to a gene: 10.

The CDR3 region is CASTPAGNYGYTF. The CDR3 DNA sequence: TGTGCCAGCACCCCAGCGGGCAACTATGGCTACACCTTC. This chain links TRBV6-1 with TRBJ1-2; D ambiguous. CDR3 size: 13 residues. Germline CDR1 reads MNHNS; CDR2 reads SASEGT. The V end was cut by 7 bases, the J end by 2 bases, with 11 bases between.

The chain joins TRBV2 to TRBJ1-1; 7 bases align to TRBD1. The CDR3 runs to 16 residues. V shed 6 bases and J 4 bases; nucleotides not matched to a gene: 14. Germline-derived CDR1 and CDR2 are SNHLY and FYNNEI. The CDR3 DNA reads as TGTGCCAGCAGCTACAGGGGCATCGTTGGTCGCACTGAAGCTTTCTTT. Its protein is CASSYRGIVGRTEAFF.

The chain has TRBV10-1 and TRBJ2-3; unclear D gene. The CDR3 contains 15 residues. V lost 8 bases and J 2 bases, leaving 17 bases between the germline ends. Germline lookup yields CDR1 WNHNN and CDR2 SYGVQD (reference sequence). In DNA, the CDR3 is TGCGCCAGCGCTGGACCGCTAGGACCCACAGATACGCAGTATTTT. It translates to CASAGPLGPTDTQYF.

The rearrangement links TRBV19 to TRBJ2-7; 8 nucleotides align to TRBD1. Per the germline V gene, CDR1 is LNHDA and CDR2 is SQIVND (reference sequence). The CDR3 spans 13 residues. The V and J ends lost 6 bases and 5 bases, in that order; junction bases with no gene match: 6. The CDR3 loop is CASRNQGAHEQYF. In nucleotides, the CDR3 is TGTGCCAGTAGGAACCAGGGGGCCCACGAGCAGTACTTC.

The chain uses TRBV19 and TRBJ2-2; no firm D call. Trimming cost V 4 bases and J 0 bases, with 6 bases left between them. Germline V lookup: CDR1 LNHDA, CDR2 SQIVND (reference sequence). The CDR3 is 14 amino acids. CDR3 sequence: CASSNPPNTGELFF. In DNA form, the CDR3 reads TGTGCCAGTAGTAACCCTCCGAACACCGGGGAGCTGTTTTTT.

The chain employs TRBV4-2 and TRBJ2-7, with 8 bases identical to TRBD1. Unmatched junction bases numbered 3, after V lost 2 bases and J lost 3 bases. CDR3 length: 14 residues. Germline V gives CDR1 LGHNA, CDR2 YNFKEQ. The CDR3: CASSQQGADYEQYF. CDR3 DNA: TGTGCCAGCAGCCAACAGGGGGCGGACTACGAGCAGTACTTC.

V usage is TRBV6-6 and J usage is TRBJ2-3, with 13 bases identical to TRBD2. CDR3 length: 15 residues. Germline-derived CDR1 and CDR2 are MNHNY and SVGAGI (reference sequence). J lost 3 bases, V lost 5 bases, and 2 bases had no gene match. CDR3 coding DNA: TGTGCCAGCAGTAGGACTAGCGGGAGTACAGATACGCAGTATTTT. This encodes CASSRTSGSTDTQYF.

The V and J genes are TRBV6-5 and TRBJ2-7; 11 bases line up with TRBD2. The V and J ends lost 6 bases and 6 bases, in that order; junction bases with no gene match: 7. The CDR3 totals 14 residues. Germline V gene sequence: CDR1 MNHEY, CDR2 SVGAGI. CDR3 region: CASRETSGRFEQYF. As DNA, the CDR3 is TGTGCCAGCAGAGAAACTAGCGGGAGATTCGAGCAGTACTTC.

J is TRBJ2-2 and V is TRBV9; the D gene is possibly TRBD2 (5 bases). The CDR3 sequence is 15 residues long. Deletions cut 0 bases from V and 5 bases from J, with 11 bases between. Germline CDR1 reads SGDLS; CDR2 reads YYNGEE. The CDR3 protein is CASSVEWSGTGELFF. As DNA, the CDR3 is TGTGCCAGCAGCGTAGAGTGGTCGGGAACCGGGGAGCTGTTTTTT. The whole variable domain, remainder taken from reference TRBV9 and TRBJ2-2, is DSGVTQTPKHLITATGQRVTLRCSPRSGDLSVYWYQQSLDQGLQFLIQYYNGEERAKGNILERFSAQQFPDLHSELNLSSLELGDSALYFCASSVEWSGTGELFFGEGSRLTVL.

V usage is TRBV29-1 and J usage is TRBJ2-7; the match to TRBD1 covers 9 bases. Germline CDR1 SQVTM, CDR2 ANQGSEA. The CDR3 spans 16 residues. Trimming removed 7 bases from V and 1 base from J; junction bases left unmatched: 14. In DNA form, the CDR3 reads TGCAGCGCTGGGGGCCCTGCACAGGGGGCGTCCTACGAGCAGTACTTC. Translation: CSAGGPAQGASYEQYF.

The J gene is TRBJ1-1, the V gene TRBV18; D perhaps matches TRBD1 (5 bases). The CDR3 runs to 14 residues. Germline CDR1 KGHSH, CDR2 LQKENI. The V gene lost 2 bases and the J gene lost 4 bases, with 11 bases spanning the gap. The CDR3 reads CASSPNGGFTEAFF. The CDR3 coding sequence is TGTGCCAGCTCACCAAACGGGGGGTTCACTGAAGCTTTCTTT.

This rearrangement joins TRBV29-1 to TRBJ2-5; the match to TRBD2 covers 9 bases. CDR3 size: 13 residues. Germline values: CDR1 SQVTM, CDR2 ANQGSEA. Unmatched junction bases numbered 5, after V lost 3 bases and J lost 6 bases. The CDR3 sequence: CSVDSGSEKTQYF. CDR3 bases: TGCAGCGTTGATAGCGGGAGTGAAAAGACCCAGTACTTC.